This note documents a single T cell receptor beta chain sequence. The source of the sample is a study of blood T cell repertoires in COVID-19. This table comes from immunoSEQ multiplex PCR, and its TCRdb copy is limited to in-frame clones, with some not included. The sample has about 310,000 clones; under 90% are singletons. Germline V lookup: CDR1 SQVTM, CDR2 ANQGSEA. This CDR3 region has 12 residues. V was clipped by 7 bases and J by 11 bases; unmatched bases: 9. Specimen: peripheral blood. The receptor was isolated from a woman in her 30s with COVID-19, enrolled during active disease. The chain employs TRBV29-1 and TRBJ1-1; 11 nucleotides line up with TRBD1. CDR3 in DNA: TGCAGCGCCTTGGACAGGGGGCTGTGGGCTTTCTTT. This codes for CSALDRGLWAFF.